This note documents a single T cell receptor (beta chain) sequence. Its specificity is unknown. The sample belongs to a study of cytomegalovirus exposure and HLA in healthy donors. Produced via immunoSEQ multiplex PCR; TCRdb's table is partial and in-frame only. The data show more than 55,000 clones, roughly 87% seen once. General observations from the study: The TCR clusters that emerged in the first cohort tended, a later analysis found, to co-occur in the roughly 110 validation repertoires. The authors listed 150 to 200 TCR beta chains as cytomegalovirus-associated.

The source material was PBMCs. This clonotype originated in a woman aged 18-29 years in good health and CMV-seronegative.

CDR3 sequence reads: CASSRRLAESYEQYF. The DNA of the CDR3 is TGTGCCAGTAGTAGAAGACTAGCGGAATCCTACGAGCAGTACTTC. The chain employs TRBV19 and TRBJ2-7; TRBD2 matches 9 bases. Looked up from germline, CDR1 is LNHDA and CDR2 is SQIVND (reference sequence). V shed 4 bases and J 1 base; nucleotides not matched to a gene: 5. This CDR3 has 15 residues.